These 18 T cell receptor beta chains share one sample of origin, sequenced in a study of molecular identifiers for immune sequencing clone quantification. MiXCR, applied by TCRdb to the PCR reads, yields one record per CDR3 protein. The table shows about 68,000 distinct CDR3 sequences, with over 15% occurring only once. The sample comprised naive CD8+ T cells from blood, with Jurkat cell RNA spiked in. Documented subset: FACS-sorted CD8+CD4-CCR7+CD45RA+ naive T cells. The receptors were sampled from a human donor in good health. Some libraries in this study had Jurkat cell RNA spiked in.

The chain carries TRBV6-2 or TRBV6-3 and TRBJ2-1; 9 bases are shared with TRBD1. The CDR3 contains 15 residues. V gave up 8 bases and J gave up 4 bases; unmatched junction bases: 9. CDR1 MNHEY and CDR2 SVGEGT come from the germline V gene. The CDR3 nucleotides read TGTGCCAGCCTTAAGTCTGGACAGGGGTACAATGAGCAGTTCTTC. As protein: CASLKSGQGYNEQFF.

This clonotype has at least ten counts. The chain couples TRBV2 to TRBJ2-1, with TRBD2 matching over 12 bases. Germline CDR1 is SNHLY and CDR2 is FYNNEI. Germline trimming cut 5 bases from V and 6 bases from J; bases unmatched to any gene: 2. This CDR3 comprises 14 residues. CDR3 sequence reads: CASSLAGGPNEQFF. CDR3 sequence (DNA): TGTGCCAGCAGTCTAGCGGGAGGGCCCAATGAGCAGTTCTTC.

As to this clonotype: An end of the junction does not agree with germline; a read error may underlie this. This chain uses TRBV7-7 with TRBJ2-5; a possible D gene is TRBD2 (6 bases). The CDR3 length is 14 residues. Germline loops: CDR1 SSHAT, CDR2 FNYEAQ (reference sequence). CDR3 coding DNA: TGTGCTAGCAGCCCCGCGATGGGGGGAGAGACCCAGTACTTC. Protein: CASSPAMGGETQYF.

This clonotype showed up many times. The chain has TRBV9 and TRBJ2-1, with D possibly matching TRBD1 (6 bases). Germline CDR1 is SGDLS and CDR2 is YYNGEE. Deletions cut 3 bases from V and 2 bases from J, with 15 bases between. The CDR3 extends over 16 amino acids. The CDR3 coding sequence is TGTGCCAGCAGCGCCCCCCGGGACAACCCCTACAATGAGCAGTTCTTC. This translates into CASSAPRDNPYNEQFF.

DNA of the CDR3: TGTGCCAGCAGCCCGGTGTGGGGGGACACTGAAGCTTTCTTT. As protein: CASSPVWGDTEAFF. The chain is built from TRBV7-8 and TRBJ1-1, with D possibly being TRBD1 (5 bases). This CDR3 region has 14 residues. V lost 5 bases and J 3 bases, leaving 13 bases between the germline ends. Germline values: CDR1 SGHVS, CDR2 FQNEAQ.

This chain joins TRBV7-9 and TRBJ1-4, with no clear D. With 8 bases removed from V and 0 bases from J, the gap between germline ends came to 10 bases. The germline V gene has CDR1 SEHNR and CDR2 FQNEAQ (reference sequence). The CDR3 spans 14 residues. The CDR3 loop reads CASEPAPTNEKLFF. The CDR3 nucleotides read TGTGCCAGCGAGCCAGCTCCAACTAATGAAAAACTGTTTTTT.

This clonotype showed up many times. The CDR3 coding sequence is TGTGCCACCAAGGCTAGCTCCTACAATGAGCAGTTCTTC. Translation gives CATKASSYNEQFF. The chain couples TRBV5-6 to TRBJ2-1; D remains ambiguous. CDR3 length: 13 residues. The germline gives CDR1 SGHDT, CDR2 YYEEEE. Trimming left V 9 bases short and J 0 bases short, with 10 bases between.

This clonotype was seen many times. The V gene is TRBV4-1, the J gene TRBJ1-1; perhaps TRBD1 as D (5 bases). Trimming left V 4 bases short and J 3 bases short, with 15 bases between. CDR1 and CDR2 (germline): MGHRA, YSYEKL. The CDR3 consists of 15 residues. The CDR3 sequence is CASSPSGAGDTEAFF. The CDR3 nucleotides read TGCGCCAGCAGCCCGAGTGGGGCTGGAGACACTGAAGCTTTCTTT.

This clonotype was seen more than once but under ten times. The chain combines TRBV20-1 with TRBJ2-1; no reliable D call. Germline V CDR1 and CDR2: DFQATT, SNEGSKA (reference sequence). CDR3 length: 10 amino acids. The V end lost 2 bases, the J end lost 4 bases, and 0 bases lay between the germline ends. In DNA form, the CDR3 reads TGCAGTGCTAGATACAATGAGCAGTTCTTC. It codes for CSARYNEQFF.

This clonotype is judged medium-sized. The rearrangement links TRBV7-2 to TRBJ2-3, with TRBD2 identical over 9 bases. V shed 3 bases and J 0 bases; nucleotides not matched to a gene: 10. This CDR3 has 18 residues. Germline-derived CDR1 and CDR2 are SGHTA and FQGNSA. CDR3 residues: CASSFLAGSRTSTDTQYF. The CDR3 nucleotides are TGTGCCAGCAGCTTTCTAGCGGGATCAAGAACCAGCACAGATACGCAGTATTTT.

The chain employs TRBV7-2 and TRBJ2-1; 7 bases align to TRBD2. The J segment lost 6 bases and the V segment lost 8 bases, leaving 13 bases of the junction unmatched. Germline V gene data show CDR1 as SGHTA and CDR2 as FQGNSA. The CDR3 has 15 residues. CDR3 nucleotides: TGTGCCAGCGGCGGAGGGAGCGGGAATAGCAATGAGCAGTTCTTC. Translated, it gives CASGGGSGNSNEQFF. The whole variable domain, remainder taken from reference TRBV7-2 and TRBJ2-1, is GAGVSQSPSNKVTEKGKDVELRCDPISGHTALYWYRQSLGQGLEFLIYFQGNSAPDKSGLPSDRFSAERTGGSVSTLTIQRTQQEDSAVYLCASGGGSGNSNEQFFGPGTRLTVL.

This clonotype came up many times. The V gene is TRBV13, the J gene TRBJ2-3, with D unclear. Deletions cut 5 bases from V and 0 bases from J, with 6 bases between. Germline-derived CDR1 and CDR2 are PRHDT and FYEKMQ (reference sequence). This CDR3 is built from 13 residues. The CDR3 reads CASSPESTDTQYF. For the CDR3, the DNA is TGTGCCAGCAGCCCGGAAAGCACAGATACGCAGTATTTT.

This clonotype was detected many times. The chain couples TRBV19 to TRBJ2-5, with no clear D. Germline CDR1 is LNHDA and CDR2 is SQIVND (reference sequence). The V end was cut by 3 bases, the J end by 2 bases, with 13 bases between. The CDR3 spans 15 residues. CDR3 amino acids: CASSIWSAEQETQYF. The CDR3 coding sequence is TGTGCCAGTAGTATTTGGTCAGCCGAACAAGAGACCCAGTACTTC.

About this clonotype: A read error is likely, as this CDR3 ends without the conserved phenylalanine or tryptophan. The V gene is TRBV7-2, the J gene TRBJ2-7; 7 positions agree with TRBD2. The CDR3 is 13 amino acids. Germline CDR1 reads SGHTA; CDR2 reads FQGNSA. The V segment lost 7 bases and the J segment 0 bases; nucleotides outside the gene matches: 3. The CDR3 region has the DNA TGTGCCAGCAACTGGGAGGGCTCCTACGAGCAGTACCTC. Protein: CASNWEGSYEQYL.

V usage is TRBV27 and J usage is TRBJ2-7, with no clear D. Germline V gives CDR1 MNHEY, CDR2 SMNVEV (reference sequence). V was cut by 0 bases and J by 0 bases, with 9 bases left in between. The CDR3 sequence is 15 residues long. In DNA form, the CDR3 reads TGTGCCAGCAGTTTATCCTCTGTAAACTCCTACGAGCAGTACTTC. Its protein product is CASSLSSVNSYEQYF.

This clonotype was detected many times. The rearrangement joins TRBV3-1 to TRBJ1-4; a possible D gene is TRBD1 (5 bases). Germline V lookup: CDR1 LGHDT, CDR2 YNNKEL (reference sequence). Trimming stripped 2 bases from V and 0 bases from J, with 10 bases between. CDR3 length equals 16 residues. The CDR3 loop is CASSQKGTATNEKLFF. The DNA of the CDR3 is TGTGCCAGCAGCCAAAAGGGGACCGCAACTAATGAAAAACTGTTTTTT. The variable domain in full, completed from reference TRBV3-1 and TRBJ1-4, reads DTAVSQTPKYLVTQMGNDKSIKCEQNLGHDTMYWYKQDSKKFLKIMFSYNNKELIINETVPNRFSPKSPDKAHLNLHINSLELGDSAVYFCASSQKGTATNEKLFFGSGTQLSVL.

V gene TRBV12-3 or TRBV12-4 combines with J gene TRBJ1-1; D call uncertain. The CDR3 totals 13 residues. V lost 2 bases to trimming and J lost 5 bases, with 9 bases between them. The CDR3 is CASSLRGSTEAFF. The CDR3 bases are TGTGCCAGCAGTTTACGGGGTAGTACTGAAGCTTTCTTT.

The sample holds many counts of this clonotype. J is TRBJ2-3 and V is TRBV9; D gene unclear. The ends were cut back, 3 bases at V and 0 bases at J, with 14 bases in the middle. The germline gives CDR1 SGDLS, CDR2 YYNGEE. This CDR3 comprises 16 residues. The CDR3 spells CASSALPGQSTDTQYF. Written as DNA, the CDR3 is TGTGCCAGCAGCGCTCTCCCGGGCCAGAGCACAGATACGCAGTATTTT.